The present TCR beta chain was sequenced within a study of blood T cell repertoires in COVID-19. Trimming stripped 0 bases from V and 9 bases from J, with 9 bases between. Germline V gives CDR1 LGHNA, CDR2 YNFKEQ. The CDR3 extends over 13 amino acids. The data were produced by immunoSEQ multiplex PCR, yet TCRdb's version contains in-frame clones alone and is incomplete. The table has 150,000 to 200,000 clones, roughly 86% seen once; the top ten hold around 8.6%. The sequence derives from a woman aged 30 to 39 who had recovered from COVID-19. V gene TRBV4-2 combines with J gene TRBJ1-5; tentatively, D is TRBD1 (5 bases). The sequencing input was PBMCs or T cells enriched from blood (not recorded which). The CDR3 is CASSQDVGGPQHF. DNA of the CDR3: TGTGCCAGCAGCCAAGATGTGGGGGGGCCCCAGCATTTT.